The T cell receptor beta chain under discussion was sequenced for a study of response to subunit inactivated influenza vaccine (dated by TCRdb to 2016 to 2019). For context, the study as a whole: To follow how T cells responded to a trivalent subunit inactivated influenza vaccine, the researchers relied on deep quantitative profiling of the T cell receptor repertoire. What the work shows at the level of the full study, not this receptor alone: It was suggested by the authors that each seasonal influenza vaccination may recruit only a limited number of new T cells.

As for this clonotype: What antigen it recognizes has not been identified. Base qualities are not recorded, but no much larger clone differs from it by a single base.

Library construction relied on RT-PCR. TCRdb records Illumina HiSeq 2500 as the sequencer. TCRdb's own reprocessing of the public reads used fastp at Q25 and MiXCR and kept productive beta chains. Records with the same CDR3 protein are collapsed into one entry carrying the most frequent genes and DNA. Present in this sample are a few hundred thousand distinct CDR3 sequences, 20% to 25% of which were seen just once. About 10% of the sample rests with the top ten. According to the germline V gene, CDR1 reads SGHTA and CDR2 reads FQGNSA. From cysteine to phenylalanine, the CDR3 is 15 amino acids long. Of the read, only the CDR3 DNA is kept; its 45 bases are in frame from base 1. V gives up 5 bases and J gives up 5 bases, and the segment between their germline ends measures 19 bases.

The source material was PBMCs from blood, sampled roughly 20 months after vaccination. The TCR comes from a man aged 45 to 70 who received an inactivated influenza vaccine. Donor details come from another sample of the same person, matched by shared clones. The rearranged segments are TRBV7-2 and TRBJ2-7; the D call could be TRBD1 or TRBD2, with each sharing 5 bases. In nucleotide form, the sequence is TGTGCCAGCAGCAGGGGACGCGCGATGTGGGACGAGCAGTACTTC. Translated, this gives CASSRGRAMWDEQYF.